The TCR beta chain described here comes from a study of metastatic and nonmetastatic thyroid tumors. As for the study in general: Where malignant and benign thyroid patients were concerned, repertoires were compared across blood and tumor or nodule tissue. Broader study findings: It was reported that TCR beta diversity was significantly higher in malignant thyroid tumors than benign nodules, in blood and tumor.

TCRdb reanalyzed the PCR reads via MiXCR. The sample includes 40,000 or so clones, approximately 19% seen only once; the top ten take roughly 18%. The CDR3 has 12 residues. Germline CDR1 reads MDHEN; CDR2 reads SYDVKM. Before thyroid surgery, none of the patients had received any treatment. This clone was counted between two and nine times. What it binds is unknown. Germline and junction disagree at one end, which may indicate a read error. The TCR sequence derives from a female donor with papillary thyroid cancer or a benign thyroid nodule (not recorded which). Some clones in this sample may be carry-over from other donors' samples. The sample comprised blood. This chain joins TRBV28 and TRBJ1-6; no clear D. This CDR3 is CASILICSPLHF. CDR3 in DNA: TGTGCCAGCATTTTAATTTGCTCACCCCTCCACTTT.